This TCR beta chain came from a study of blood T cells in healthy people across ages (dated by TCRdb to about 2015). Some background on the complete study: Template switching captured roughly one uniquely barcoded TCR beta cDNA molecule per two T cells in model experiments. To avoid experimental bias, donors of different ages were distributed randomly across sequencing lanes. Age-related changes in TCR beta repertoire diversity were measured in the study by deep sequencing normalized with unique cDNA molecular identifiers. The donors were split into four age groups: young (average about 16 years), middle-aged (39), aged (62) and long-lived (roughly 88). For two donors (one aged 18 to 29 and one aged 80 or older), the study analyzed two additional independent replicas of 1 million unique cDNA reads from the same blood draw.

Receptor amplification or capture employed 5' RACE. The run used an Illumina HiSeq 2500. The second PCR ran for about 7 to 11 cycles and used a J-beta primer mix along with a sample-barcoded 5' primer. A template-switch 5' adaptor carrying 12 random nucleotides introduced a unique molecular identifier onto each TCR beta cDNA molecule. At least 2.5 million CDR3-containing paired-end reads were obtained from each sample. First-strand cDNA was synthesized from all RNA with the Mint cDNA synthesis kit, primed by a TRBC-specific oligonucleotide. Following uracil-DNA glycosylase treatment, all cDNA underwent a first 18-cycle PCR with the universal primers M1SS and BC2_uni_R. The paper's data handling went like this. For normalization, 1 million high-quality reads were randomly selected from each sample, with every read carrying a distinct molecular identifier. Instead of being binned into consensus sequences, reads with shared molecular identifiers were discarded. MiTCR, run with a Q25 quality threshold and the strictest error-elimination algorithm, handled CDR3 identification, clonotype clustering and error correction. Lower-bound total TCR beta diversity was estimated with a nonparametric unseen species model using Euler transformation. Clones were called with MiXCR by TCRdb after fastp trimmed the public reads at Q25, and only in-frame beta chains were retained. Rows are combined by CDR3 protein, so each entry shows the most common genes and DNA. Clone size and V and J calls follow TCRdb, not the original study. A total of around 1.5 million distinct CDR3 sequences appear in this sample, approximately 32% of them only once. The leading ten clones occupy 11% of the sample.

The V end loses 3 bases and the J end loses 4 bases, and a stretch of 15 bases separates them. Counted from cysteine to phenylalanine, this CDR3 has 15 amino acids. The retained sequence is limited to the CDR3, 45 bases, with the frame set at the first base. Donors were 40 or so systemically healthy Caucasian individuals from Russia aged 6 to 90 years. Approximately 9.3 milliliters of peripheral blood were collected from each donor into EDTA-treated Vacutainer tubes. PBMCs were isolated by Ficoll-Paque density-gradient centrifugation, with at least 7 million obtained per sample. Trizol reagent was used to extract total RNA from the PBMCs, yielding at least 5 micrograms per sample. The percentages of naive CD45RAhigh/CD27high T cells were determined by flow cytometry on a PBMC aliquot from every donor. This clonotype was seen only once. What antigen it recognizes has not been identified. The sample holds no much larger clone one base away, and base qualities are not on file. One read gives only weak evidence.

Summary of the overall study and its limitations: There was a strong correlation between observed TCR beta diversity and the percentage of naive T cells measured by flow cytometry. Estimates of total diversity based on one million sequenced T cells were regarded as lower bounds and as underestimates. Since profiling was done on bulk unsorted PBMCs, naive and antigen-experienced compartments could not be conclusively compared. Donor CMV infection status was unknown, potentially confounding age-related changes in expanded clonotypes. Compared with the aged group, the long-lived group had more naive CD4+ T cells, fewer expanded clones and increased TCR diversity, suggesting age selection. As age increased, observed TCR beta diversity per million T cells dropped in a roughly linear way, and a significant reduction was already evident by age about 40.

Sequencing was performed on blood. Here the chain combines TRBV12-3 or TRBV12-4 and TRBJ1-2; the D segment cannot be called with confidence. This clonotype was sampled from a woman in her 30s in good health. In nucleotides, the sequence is TGTGCCAGCAGTTTTATTCGGGGAGCGACCTATGGCTACACCTTC. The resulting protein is CASSFIRGATYGYTF.